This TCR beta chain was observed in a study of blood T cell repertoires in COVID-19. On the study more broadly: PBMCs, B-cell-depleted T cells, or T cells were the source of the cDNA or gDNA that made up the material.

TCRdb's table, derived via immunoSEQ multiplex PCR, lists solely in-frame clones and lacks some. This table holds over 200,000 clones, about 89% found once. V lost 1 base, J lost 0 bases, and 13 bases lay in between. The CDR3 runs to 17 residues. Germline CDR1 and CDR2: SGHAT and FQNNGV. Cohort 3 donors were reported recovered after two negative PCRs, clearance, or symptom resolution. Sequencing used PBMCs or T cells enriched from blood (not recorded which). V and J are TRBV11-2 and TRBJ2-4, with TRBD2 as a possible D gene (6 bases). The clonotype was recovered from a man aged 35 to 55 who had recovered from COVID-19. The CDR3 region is CASSLVRGGLAKNIQYF. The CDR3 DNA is TGTGCCAGCAGCTTAGTTAGGGGAGGTTTAGCCAAAAACATTCAGTACTTC.